The 23 T cell receptor beta chains given below trace back to one sample, sequenced in a study of beta chain features in type 1 diabetes. Isolated RNA was reverse transcribed in full, so expressed TCRB transcripts were sequenced. Profiled with immunoSEQ multiplex PCR; TCRdb holds only in-frame clones, not every one. The table lists under 950,000 clones, roughly 15% of them singletons. The sample taken for sequencing was naive CD4+ T cells from blood. The receptors originated from a woman aged 18-29 years in good health.

This clone was observed a few times. The CDR3 spells CSANKGDIQYF. CDR3 DNA: TGCAGTGCTAACAAGGGGGACATTCAGTACTTC. V is TRBV20-1 and J is TRBJ2-4; the D gene is possibly TRBD1 (6 bases). The CDR3 has 11 amino acids. Trimming left V 4 bases short and J 8 bases short, with 9 bases between. Germline V gene data show CDR1 as DFQATT and CDR2 as SNEGSKA (reference sequence).

This clone was counted between two and nine times. The chain recombines TRBV28 with TRBJ2-7; D may be TRBD1 (5 bases). V gave up 6 bases and J gave up 7 bases, with 22 bases separating them. The CDR3 extends over 15 amino acids. Germline V gene sequence: CDR1 MDHEN, CDR2 SYDVKM. The CDR3 DNA sequence: TGTGCCAGCAGACCCATGGATCAGGGATCTCGTGAGCAGTACTTC. Translated: CASRPMDQGSREQYF.

In the case of this clone: At the DNA level, this CDR3 is encoded by other sequences in the same sample as well. The chain links TRBV7-2 to TRBJ2-5; 8 nucleotides align to TRBD1. This CDR3 is built from 14 residues. Unmatched junction bases numbered 7, after V lost 5 bases and J lost 5 bases. Germline V gene data show CDR1 as SGHTA and CDR2 as FQGNSA. The CDR3 DNA follows: TGTGCCAGCAGCCCTCGGACAGGGCGGGAGACCCAGTACTTC. Protein sequence: CASSPRTGRETQYF.

This chain uses TRBV19 with TRBJ1-1; TRBD1 aligns across 8 bases. Germline V gene lookup returns CDR1 LNHDA and CDR2 SQIVND (reference sequence). V shed 3 bases and J 4 bases; nucleotides not matched to a gene: 7. The CDR3 is 15 residues long. The CDR3 DNA reads as TGTGCCAGTAGTATTCAGGGGGCCAGGGGCACTGAAGCTTTCTTT. Encoded protein: CASSIQGARGTEAFF.

The CDR3 DNA is TGTGCCAGCAGCCCAGCCGGCGGGGGGCGGAACTCCTACAATGAGCAGTTCTTC. It translates to CASSPAGGGRNSYNEQFF. The chain couples TRBV7-9 to TRBJ2-1; 8 bases are a match to TRBD2. V shed 5 bases and J 0 bases; nucleotides not matched to a gene: 12. There are 18 residues in the CDR3. CDR1 and CDR2 from the germline V gene are SEHNR and FQNEAQ (reference sequence).

Only a few counts were recorded for this clone. This chain uses TRBV2 with TRBJ1-5, with D possibly matching TRBD1 (6 bases). Trimming pared 7 bases from V and 5 bases from J, leaving 15 bases between. CDR1 is SNHLY, CDR2 FYNNEI, per germline. The CDR3 covers 14 residues. The CDR3 DNA is TGTGCCAGCACAGAAGGCAGGGGCGATCAGCCCCAGCATTTT. As protein: CASTEGRGDQPQHF.

This clone appeared a few times. This sequence joins TRBV11-3 and TRBJ2-1; 12 bases line up with TRBD2. The CDR3 totals 16 residues. V was clipped by 5 bases and J by 4 bases; unmatched bases: 6. The germline gives CDR1 SGHNT, CDR2 YENEEA. In nucleotides, the CDR3 is TGTGCCAGCAGCGCCACCGGGACTAGCGGGTACAATGAGCAGTTCTTC. Protein sequence: CASSATGTSGYNEQFF.

The genes are TRBV11-2 and TRBJ2-7; D possibly matches TRBD1 or TRBD2 (7 bases each). V lost 5 bases to trimming and J lost 2 bases, with 16 bases between them. The CDR3 is 15 residues long. The germline CDR1 and CDR2 sequences are SGHAT and FQNNGV. CDR3 residues: CASSPRGGLAYEQYF. The CDR3 region has the DNA TGTGCCAGCAGCCCCAGGGGGGGCTTGGCCTACGAGCAGTACTTC.

The chain joins TRBV2 to TRBJ2-1; D is unresolved. In germline, CDR1 is SNHLY, CDR2 FYNNEI. V lost 8 bases to trimming and J lost 1 base, with 12 bases between them. CDR3 length: 14 amino acids. CDR3 in DNA: TGTGCCAGCCCGGCGGTAGGGTCCTACAATGAGCAGTTCTTC. Translation: CASPAVGSYNEQFF.

This clone was counted a few times. The chain combines TRBV10-3 with TRBJ1-4; D unresolved. This CDR3 is built from 11 residues. V was cut by 10 bases and J by 6 bases, with 9 bases left in between. Germline lookup yields CDR1 ENHRY and CDR2 SYGVKD. The chain's CDR3 is CATGRDEKLFF. The CDR3 DNA reads as TGTGCCACAGGACGAGATGAAAAACTGTTTTTT.

The chain employs TRBV19 and TRBJ2-1, with 10 bases lining up with TRBD2. Germline CDR1 is LNHDA and CDR2 is SQIVND (reference sequence). V shed 3 bases and J 6 bases; nucleotides not matched to a gene: 11. The CDR3 is 17 amino acids. The CDR3 DNA is TGTGCCAGTAGTATCACCCCCTTAGCGGGAGGACGCAATGAGCAGTTCTTC. It specifies CASSITPLAGGRNEQFF.

V is TRBV27 and J is TRBJ2-1; no reliable D call. Germline lookup yields CDR1 MNHEY and CDR2 SMNVEV (reference sequence). V was cut by 5 bases and J by 0 bases, with 5 bases left in between. This CDR3 spans 13 amino acids. The CDR3 sequence is CASSGLSYNEQFF. Here the CDR3 DNA reads TGTGCCAGCAGTGGCCTCTCCTACAATGAGCAGTTCTTC.

This clone appeared once. The chain uses TRBV7-8 and TRBJ2-5; weak D call: TRBD2 (6 bases). V was trimmed by 5 bases and J by 0 bases, leaving 10 bases between them. The germline V gene encodes CDR1 SGHVS and CDR2 FQNEAQ. The CDR3 covers 14 residues. The CDR3 sequence is CASSPRENQETQYF. The CDR3 nucleotides are TGTGCCAGCAGCCCCCGGGAGAACCAAGAGACCCAGTACTTC.

The V and J genes are TRBV28 and TRBJ2-1, with unresolved D. CDR1 and CDR2 from the germline V gene are MDHEN and SYDVKM. There are 13 residues in the CDR3. The germline V and J ends were trimmed by 7 bases and 8 bases, with 15 bases remaining between them. The DNA of the CDR3 is TGTGCCAGCACCCCGTTTAGCTTCGATGAGCAGTTCTTC. The encoded protein is CASTPFSFDEQFF. Using reference TRBV28 and TRBJ2-1 for the parts outside the CDR3, the full variable domain is DVKVTQSSRYLVKRTGEKVFLECVQDMDHENMFWYRQDPGLGLRLIYFSYDVKMKEKGDIPEGYSVSREKKERFSLILESASTNQTSMYLCASTPFSFDEQFFGPGTRLTVL.

V is TRBV2 and J is TRBJ2-1; 9 positions agree with TRBD1. The V segment lost 1 base and the J segment 3 bases; nucleotides outside the gene matches: 4. Germline V lookup: CDR1 SNHLY, CDR2 FYNNEI. The CDR3 is 16 amino acids. The CDR3 spells CASSEDLGQGYNEQFF. DNA for the CDR3: TGTGCCAGCAGTGAAGACCTGGGACAGGGCTACAATGAGCAGTTCTTC.

With regard to this clone: No DNA is shown, since the ends of the CDR3 on it are uncertain; the CDR3 is the one TCRdb lists. CDR3 amino acids: CASSSSRDTQYF. The rearrangement links TRBV6-5 to TRBJ2-3; no check of the table's D call, TRBD2, against the DNA was made. CDR1 MNHEY and CDR2 SVGAGI come from the germline V gene. The CDR3 contains 12 residues when both ends are counted.

The gene calls are TRBV4-2 and TRBJ2-5, with TRBD2 matching over 7 bases. The J call is in doubt because the DNA end fits TRBJ2-7 better. Germline values: CDR1 LGHNA, CDR2 YNFKEQ. This CDR3 has 14 amino acids. CDR3 sequence: CASSPWRERGEQYF. The CDR3 coding sequence is TGTGCCAGCAGTCCTTGGCGGGAGAGGGGCGAGCAGTACTTC.

V is TRBV2 and J is TRBJ2-1; D tentatively fits TRBD1 or TRBD2 (6 bases each). In germline, CDR1 is SNHLY, CDR2 FYNNEI. V was cut by 5 bases and J by 5 bases, with 22 bases left in between. This CDR3 is 17 amino acids long. CDR3 in amino acids: CASSYAKGGRQDNEQFF. The CDR3 DNA reads TGTGCCAGCAGTTACGCAAAAGGGGGGCGCCAGGACAATGAGCAGTTCTTC.

J is TRBJ2-7 and V is TRBV7-2; no clear D gene. Germline V gene sequence: CDR1 SGHTA, CDR2 FQGNSA. The CDR3 has 14 residues. V lost 3 bases and J lost 2, with 11 bases in between. The CDR3 sequence: CASSFNSATYEQYF. CDR3 in DNA: TGTGCCAGCAGCTTCAACAGTGCAACCTACGAGCAGTACTTC.

The sample holds a few counts of this clone. The genes are TRBV5-6 and TRBJ2-1, with 10 positions matching TRBD2. CDR1 SGHDT and CDR2 YYEEEE come from the germline V gene. J lost 4 bases, V lost 4 bases, and 8 bases had no gene match. This CDR3 is built from 16 residues. The CDR3 sequence: CASSQMTSGWYNEQFF. CDR3 sequence (DNA): TGTGCCAGCAGCCAAATGACTAGCGGGTGGTACAATGAGCAGTTCTTC.

The chain couples TRBV6-4 to TRBJ1-2, with D possibly TRBD1 on 5 matching bases. Germline CDR1 reads MRHNA; CDR2 reads SNTAGT. The CDR3 covers 15 residues. Trimming cost V 6 bases and J 0 bases, with 14 bases left between them. CDR3 in amino acids: CASRPQGLTNYGYTF. The CDR3 nucleotides read TGTGCCAGCAGACCCCAGGGTCTCACTAACTATGGCTACACCTTC.

There are a few counts of this clone. DNA of the CDR3: TGCGCCAGCAGCTTTATTCCGGTGGGACCGAACTGGGAATACGAGCAGTACTTC. It yields the protein CASSFIPVGPNWEYEQYF. The chain is built from TRBV5-1 and TRBJ2-7; either TRBD1 or TRBD2 may fit D (5 bases each). The CDR3 covers 18 residues. V was cut by 2 bases and J by 4 bases, with 25 bases left in between. CDR1 is SGHRS, CDR2 YFSETQ, per germline.

This clone showed up just a few times. The chain recombines TRBV7-3 with TRBJ2-7; tentative D call: TRBD1 (6 bases). This CDR3 has 14 residues. CDR1 is SGHTA, CDR2 FQGTGA, per germline. Trimming left V 0 bases short and J 5 bases short, with 11 bases between. Here the CDR3 reads CASSLTGQFDEQYF. CDR3 sequence (DNA): TGTGCCAGCAGCTTAACTGGACAGTTCGACGAGCAGTACTTC.